The clone carrying this T cell receptor beta chain showed up just a few times. The antigen remains unidentified. Time point given: cycle 4 day 1 (C4D1), after 6 weeks of nivolumab. No patient escaped relapse after autologous stem cell transplantation, and brentuximab vedotin exposure varied. Starting with thawed PBMCs, CD4+ T cells were purified by magnetic negative selection. Complete response, partial response or progressive disease was recorded as best response. The data stem from a study of PD-1 blockade in classical Hodgkin lymphoma. Findings and limits, study-wide: By C4D1, CD4+ diversity increased significantly, especially in complete responders. When set against healthy donors, newly diagnosed patients were reported to show lower baseline TCR diversity.

Sequenced by immunoSEQ multiplex PCR; TCRdb stores in-frame clones only, minus some. The profile shows tens of thousands of clones, approximately 81% of them singletons. The CDR3 covers 14 residues. Trimming cost V 3 bases and J 14 bases, with 18 bases left between them. Germline-derived CDR1 and CDR2 are SGHNT and YYREEE (reference sequence). The sequence derives from a human donor with classical Hodgkin lymphoma. The chain is built from TRBV5-4 and TRBJ1-6; no reliable D call. The specimen was CD4+ T cells from blood, collected before the fourth cycle of nivolumab. CDR3 nucleotide sequence: TGTGCCAGCAGCTCCGGTGGGATGATTCAAGCCCTCCACTTT. It specifies CASSSGGMIQALHF.